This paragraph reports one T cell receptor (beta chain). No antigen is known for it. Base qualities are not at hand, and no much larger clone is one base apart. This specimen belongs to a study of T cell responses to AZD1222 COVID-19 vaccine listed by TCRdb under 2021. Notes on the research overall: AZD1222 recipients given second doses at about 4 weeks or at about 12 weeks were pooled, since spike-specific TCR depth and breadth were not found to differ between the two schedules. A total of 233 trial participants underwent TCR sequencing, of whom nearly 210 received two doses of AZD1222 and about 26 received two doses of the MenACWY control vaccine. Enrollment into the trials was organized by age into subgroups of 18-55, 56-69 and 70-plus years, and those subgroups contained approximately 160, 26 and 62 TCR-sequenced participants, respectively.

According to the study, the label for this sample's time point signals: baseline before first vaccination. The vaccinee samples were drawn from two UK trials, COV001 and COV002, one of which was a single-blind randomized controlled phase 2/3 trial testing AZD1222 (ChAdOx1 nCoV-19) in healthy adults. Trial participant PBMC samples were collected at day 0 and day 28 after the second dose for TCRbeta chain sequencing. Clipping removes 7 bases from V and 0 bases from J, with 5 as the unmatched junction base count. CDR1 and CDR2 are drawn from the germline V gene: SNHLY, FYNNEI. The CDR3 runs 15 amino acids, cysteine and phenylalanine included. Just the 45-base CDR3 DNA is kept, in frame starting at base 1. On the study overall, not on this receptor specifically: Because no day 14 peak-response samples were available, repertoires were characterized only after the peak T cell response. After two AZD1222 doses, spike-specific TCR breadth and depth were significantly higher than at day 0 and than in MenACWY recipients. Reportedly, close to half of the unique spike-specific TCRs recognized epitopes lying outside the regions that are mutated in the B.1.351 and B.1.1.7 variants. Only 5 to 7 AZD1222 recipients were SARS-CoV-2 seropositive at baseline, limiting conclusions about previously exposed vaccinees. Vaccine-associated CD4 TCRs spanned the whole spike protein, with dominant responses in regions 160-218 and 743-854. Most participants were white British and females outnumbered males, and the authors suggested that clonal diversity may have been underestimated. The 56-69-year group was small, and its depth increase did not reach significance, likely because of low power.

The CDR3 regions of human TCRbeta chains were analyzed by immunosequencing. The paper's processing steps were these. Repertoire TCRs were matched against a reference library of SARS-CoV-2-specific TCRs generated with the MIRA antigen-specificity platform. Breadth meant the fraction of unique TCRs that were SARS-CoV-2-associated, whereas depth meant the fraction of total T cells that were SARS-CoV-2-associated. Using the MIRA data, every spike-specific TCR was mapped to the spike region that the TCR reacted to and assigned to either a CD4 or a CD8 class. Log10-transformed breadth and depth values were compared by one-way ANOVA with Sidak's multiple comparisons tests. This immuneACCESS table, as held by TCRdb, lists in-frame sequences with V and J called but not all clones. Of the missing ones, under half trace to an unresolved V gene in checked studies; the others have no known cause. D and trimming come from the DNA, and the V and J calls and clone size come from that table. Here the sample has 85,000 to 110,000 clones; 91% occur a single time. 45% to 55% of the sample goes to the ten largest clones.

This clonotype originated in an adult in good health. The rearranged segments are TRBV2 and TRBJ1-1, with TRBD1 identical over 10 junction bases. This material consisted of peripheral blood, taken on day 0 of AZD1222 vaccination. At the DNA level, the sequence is TGTGCCAGCATTGGACAGGGGGTAATGAACACTGAAGCTTTCTTT. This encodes CASIGQGVMNTEAFF. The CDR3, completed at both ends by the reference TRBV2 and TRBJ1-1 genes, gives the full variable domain EPEVTQTPSHQVTQMGQEVILRCVPISNHLYFYWYRQILGQKVEFLVSFYNNEISEKSEIFDDQFSVERPDGSNFTLKIRSTKLEDSAMYFCASIGQGVMNTEAFFGQGTRLTVV.